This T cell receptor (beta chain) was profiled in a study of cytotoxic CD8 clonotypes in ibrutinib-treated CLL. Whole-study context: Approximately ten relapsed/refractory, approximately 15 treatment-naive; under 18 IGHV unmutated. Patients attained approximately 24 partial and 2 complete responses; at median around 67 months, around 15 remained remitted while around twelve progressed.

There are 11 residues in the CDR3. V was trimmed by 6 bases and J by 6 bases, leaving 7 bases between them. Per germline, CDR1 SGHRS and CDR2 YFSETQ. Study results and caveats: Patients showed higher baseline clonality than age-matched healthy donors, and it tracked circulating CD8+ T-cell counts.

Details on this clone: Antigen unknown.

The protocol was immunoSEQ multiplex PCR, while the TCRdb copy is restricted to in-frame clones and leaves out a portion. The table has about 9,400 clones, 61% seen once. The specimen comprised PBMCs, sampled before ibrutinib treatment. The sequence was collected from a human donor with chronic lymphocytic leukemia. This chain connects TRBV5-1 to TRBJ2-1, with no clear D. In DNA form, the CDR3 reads TGCGCCAGCACGGGTCCCAATGAGCAGTTCTTC. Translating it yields CASTGPNEQFF.